These 17 T cell receptor beta chains were sequenced from one sample in a study of blood T cell repertoires in COVID-19. TCRdb's copy holds only in-frame clones and misses some; the assay was immunoSEQ multiplex PCR. Seen here are 190,000 or so clones, roughly four fifths observed once, and the top ten hold 6.5% to 9.5%. Sequences were obtained from PBMCs or T cells enriched from blood (not recorded which). The receptor set was obtained from a man between 40 and 49 years old who had recovered from COVID-19.

The chain carries TRBV9 and TRBJ1-1, with D unresolved. CDR1 is SGDLS and CDR2 is YYNGEE in the germline V gene. The CDR3 has 13 residues. V gave up 4 bases and J gave up 2 bases, with 9 bases separating them. The CDR3 region has the DNA TGTGCCAGCAGCCTGCTTACTAACACTGAAGCTTTCTTT. It specifies CASSLLTNTEAFF.

The chain is built from TRBV28 and TRBJ1-6, with TRBD1 matching over 11 bases. The V and J ends lost 0 bases and 10 bases, in that order; junction bases with no gene match: 2. The CDR3 is 15 residues long. Germline V gives CDR1 MDHEN, CDR2 SYDVKM. The CDR3 spells CASSLWDRGLSPLHF. The DNA for the CDR3 is TGTGCCAGCAGTTTATGGGACAGGGGGCTATCACCCCTCCACTTT. The full variable domain, its missing parts supplied by reference TRBV28 and TRBJ1-6, is DVKVTQSSRYLVKRTGEKVFLECVQDMDHENMFWYRQDPGLGLRLIYFSYDVKMKEKGDIPEGYSVSREKKERFSLILESASTNQTSMYLCASSLWDRGLSPLHFGNGTRLTVT.

This rearrangement joins TRBV6-5 to TRBJ2-2, with a tentative D call TRBD1 (7 bases). This CDR3 contains 14 residues. Germline values: CDR1 MNHEY, CDR2 SVGAGI. Deletions cut 7 bases from V and 4 bases from J, with 13 bases between. The CDR3 region is CASTGQGGTGELFF. The DNA for the CDR3 is TGTGCCAGCACCGGCCAGGGGGGCACCGGGGAGCTGTTTTTT.

The chain couples TRBV29-1 to TRBJ1-2; 7 bases match TRBD1. The CDR3 contains 11 residues. After removal of 6 bases from V and 7 bases from J, the junction contained 5 bases not matched to a gene. Germline V CDR1 and CDR2: SQVTM, ANQGSEA. DNA of the CDR3: TGCAGCGTCGAGACAGGGACTGGCTACACCTTC. It yields the protein CSVETGTGYTF. Full variable domain (missing parts from reference TRBV29-1 and TRBJ1-2): SAVISQKPSRDICQRGTSLTIQCQVDSQVTMMFWYRQQPGQSLTLIATANQGSEATYESGFVIDKFPISRPNLTFSTLTVSNMSPEDSSIYLCSVETGTGYTFGSGTRLTVV.

V gene TRBV4-1 combines with J gene TRBJ2-7, with a possible D match to TRBD1 (5 bases). The CDR3 length is 16 residues. V gave up 1 base and J gave up 0 bases, with 13 bases separating them. CDR1 is MGHRA and CDR2 is YSYEKL in the germline V gene. DNA of the CDR3: TGCGCCAGCAGCCAAGGATGGGGCAAATCCTCCTACGAGCAGTACTTC. This codes for CASSQGWGKSSYEQYF.

The chain is built from TRBV28 and TRBJ1-1; the D is unclear. CDR1 is MDHEN and CDR2 is SYDVKM in the germline V gene. The CDR3 loop spans 14 amino acids. V dropped 3 bases and J dropped 5 bases, with 13 bases sitting between them. The CDR3 coding sequence is TGTGCCAGCAGTTTGGCAGGCTTTGGGACTGAAGCTTTCTTT. This translates into CASSLAGFGTEAFF.

The chain employs TRBV7-2 and TRBJ1-6, with 8 positions matching TRBD1. Germline V gene lookup returns CDR1 SGHTA and CDR2 FQGNSA. Trimming took 3 bases from V and 12 from J; bases not matched to a gene: 10. The CDR3 loop spans 15 amino acids. The CDR3: CASSLILGQGKPLHF. CDR3 nucleotides: TGTGCCAGCAGCTTGATCTTAGGACAGGGAAAACCCCTCCACTTT.

The chain has TRBV7-2 and TRBJ1-1; TRBD1 aligns across 7 bases. The CDR3 covers 15 residues. Germline V gene data show CDR1 as SGHTA and CDR2 as FQGNSA. V shed 4 bases and J 2 bases; nucleotides not matched to a gene: 7. The CDR3 DNA reads TGTGCCAGCAGCTCGTGGGGACAGACAAACACTGAAGCTTTCTTT. Protein: CASSSWGQTNTEAFF.

The V call is TRBV11-2, the J call TRBJ2-3; D gene ambiguous. Trimming pared 5 bases from V and 1 base from J, leaving 10 bases between. Germline CDR1 is SGHAT and CDR2 is FQNNGV. The CDR3 has 14 residues. The chain's CDR3 is CASSRNPGTDTQYF. The CDR3 bases are TGTGCCAGCAGCCGCAACCCGGGCACAGATACGCAGTATTTT.

To note about this clone: The DNA is left out, because the CDR3 cannot be placed on it with certainty; the CDR3 is given as TCRdb lists it. The chain combines TRBV12-3 or TRBV12-4 with TRBJ1-1; the table's D call TRBD1 went unverified against the DNA. The CDR3 is 11 amino acids long, termini counted. The CDR3 sequence: CASSFGQGISF.

The J gene is TRBJ1-2, the V gene TRBV27; 9 bases map to TRBD1. Germline-derived CDR1 and CDR2 are MNHEY and SMNVEV (reference sequence). The ends lost 6 bases at V and 7 bases at J; junction bases unmatched: 9. The CDR3 runs 14 residues. The CDR3 coding sequence is TGTGCCAGCAGGCCCGGGACAGGGAATGGTGGCTACACCTTC. It is translated as CASRPGTGNGGYTF.

The rearrangement joins TRBV5-1 to TRBJ1-1; maybe TRBD1 (6 bases). The germline V gene encodes CDR1 SGHRS and CDR2 YFSETQ. With 4 bases removed from V and 3 bases from J, the gap between germline ends came to 16 bases. The CDR3 is 15 amino acids. The CDR3 reads CASSRGRGGDTEAFF. CDR3 DNA: TGCGCCAGCAGCCGGGGGAGGGGGGGCGACACTGAAGCTTTCTTT. The variable domain in full, with the rest retrieved from reference TRBV5-1 and TRBJ1-1, is KAGVTQTPRYLIKTRGQQVTLSCSPISGHRSVSWYQQTPGQGLQFLFEYFSETQRNKGNFPGRFSGRQFSNSRSEMNVSTLELGDSALYLCASSRGRGGDTEAFFGQGTRLTVV.

The chain uses TRBV11-3 and TRBJ2-1; weak D call: TRBD2 (6 bases). V was cut by 0 bases and J by 10 bases, with 13 bases left in between. This CDR3 is 14 amino acids long. CDR1 is SGHNT, CDR2 YENEEA, per germline. The DNA for the CDR3 is TGTGCCAGCAGCTTAGATGGAGGGAGAAGGGAGCAGTTCTTC. Protein product: CASSLDGGRREQFF.

This rearrangement joins TRBV18 to TRBJ2-2; TRBD1 might be the D (5 bases). The CDR3 loop spans 14 amino acids. With 2 bases removed from V and 1 base from J, the gap between germline ends came to 5 bases. Germline values: CDR1 KGHSH, CDR2 LQKENI. CDR3 nucleotide sequence: TGTGCCAGCTCACCAGGACAGAACACCGGGGAGCTGTTTTTT. Its protein is CASSPGQNTGELFF.

This clone was seen a single time. This chain uses TRBV19 with TRBJ1-1, with a tentative D call TRBD1 (6 bases). Germline V gene data show CDR1 as LNHDA and CDR2 as SQIVND (reference sequence). CDR3 size: 14 residues. Trimming took off 5 bases at V and 4 bases at J, with 14 bases between the two ends. DNA for the CDR3: TGTGCCAGTAGTTTGAGGGACACCTCCACTGAAGCTTTCTTT. It translates to CASSLRDTSTEAFF. Filled out from reference TRBV19 and TRBJ1-1, the complete variable domain reads DGGITQSPKYLFRKEGQNVTLSCEQNLNHDAMYWYRQDPGQGLRLIYYSQIVNDFQKGDIAEGYSVSREKKESFPLTVTSAQKNPTAFYLCASSLRDTSTEAFFGQGTRLTVV.

The count of this clone is one. The rearrangement links TRBV7-3 to TRBJ1-1; no clear D. This CDR3 is 13 amino acids long. Germline V gene lookup returns CDR1 SGHTA and CDR2 FQGTGA. Deletions cut 3 bases from V and 2 bases from J, with 7 bases between. CDR3 DNA: TGTGCCAGCAGCTTCCAGTACAACACTGAAGCTTTCTTT. Its translation is CASSFQYNTEAFF.

J is TRBJ1-5 and V is TRBV19, with 7 bases lining up with TRBD1. This CDR3 is 16 amino acids long. Germline V gene data show CDR1 as LNHDA and CDR2 as SQIVND (reference sequence). V trimming: 4 bases; J trimming: 5 bases; junction bases outside the gene matches: 11. CDR3 amino acids: CASSNPDRAPYQPQHF. For the CDR3, the DNA is TGTGCCAGTAGTAACCCTGACAGGGCTCCCTATCAGCCCCAGCATTTT.